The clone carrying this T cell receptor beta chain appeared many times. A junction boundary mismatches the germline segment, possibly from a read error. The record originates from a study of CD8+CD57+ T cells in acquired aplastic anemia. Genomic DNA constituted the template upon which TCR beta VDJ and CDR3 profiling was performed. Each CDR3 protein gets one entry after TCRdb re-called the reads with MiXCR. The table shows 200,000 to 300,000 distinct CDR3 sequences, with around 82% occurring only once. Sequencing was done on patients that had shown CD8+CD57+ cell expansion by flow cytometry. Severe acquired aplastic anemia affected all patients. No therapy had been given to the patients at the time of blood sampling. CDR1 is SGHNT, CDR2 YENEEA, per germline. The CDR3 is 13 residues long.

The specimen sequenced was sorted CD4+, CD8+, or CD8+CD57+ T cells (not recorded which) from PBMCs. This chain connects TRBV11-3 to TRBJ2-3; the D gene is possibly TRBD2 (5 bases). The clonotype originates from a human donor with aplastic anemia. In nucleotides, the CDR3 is TGTGCCAGCGGCTTCGGGGTGACAGATACGCAGTATTTT. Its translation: CASGFGVTDTQYF.